This TCR beta chain was recorded in a study of OX40 agonist ivuxolimab in advanced cancers. On the study more broadly: Dose-escalation patients suffered from hepatocellular carcinoma, melanoma, renal cell or head and neck cancer. In three patients, partial responses were observed, one with hepatocellular carcinoma and two with cutaneous melanoma.

In its sample, this clone was seen a few times. Its antigen is unidentified. Repertoires were generated with immunoSEQ multiplex PCR, while TCRdb's copy carries only in-frame clones and drops some. The sample lists tens of thousands of clones, about 86% occurring once. Systemic immunosuppression or autoimmune disease history was grounds to exclude patients. General study findings and limits: Also present in some nonresponders was a low level of normalized T-cell clonal expansion.

The sequence came from an adult with an advanced solid tumor such as melanoma, head and neck, liver or kidney cancer. The sequencing here drew on CD4+ or CD8+ T cells sorted from blood, taken in a trial of the OX40 agonist ivuxolimab.

The CDR3 DNA sequence: TGTGCCAGCAGTTACTCTGGGAGTGTGTACGAGCAGTACTTC. Amino acid sequence: CASSYSGSVYEQYF. The rearrangement links TRBV6-6 to TRBJ2-7; a possible D gene is TRBD2 (5 bases). CDR1 is MNHNY and CDR2 is SVGAGI in the germline V gene (reference sequence). The CDR3 covers 14 residues. The ends were cut back, 0 bases at V and 4 bases at J, with 10 bases in the middle.